The 25 T cell receptor beta chains below were found in one sample sequenced in a study of Graves' ophthalmopathy and Graves' hyperthyroidism. Amplifying from RNA transcripts, the study obtained TCR beta CDR3 regions. HTBI-primed RT-PCR formed the first round, and a multiplex PCR formed the second. TCRdb re-analysed the multiplex PCR reads in MiXCR, keeping a single row per CDR3 protein. The sample records 600,000 to 700,000 distinct CDR3 sequences, roughly 39% being singletons. Sequencing was carried out using peripheral blood. These receptors all stem from an adult man with Graves' ophthalmopathy.

Concerning this clonotype: This may come from a read error, since a much larger clone is one base off. The V call is TRBV10-3, the J call TRBJ2-2; 9 bases map to TRBD1. The CDR3 consists of 14 residues. V gave up 10 bases and J gave up 3 bases; unmatched junction bases: 6. CDR1 and CDR2 (germline): ENHRY, SYGVKD. The CDR3 region has the DNA TGTGCCAGCAGGGGGGACAGGGACACCGGGGAGCTGTTTTTT. Its protein is CASRGDRDTGELFF.

This clonotype has ten or more counts. The CDR3 loop reads CASSPGTLGTEAFF. CDR3 coding DNA: TGCGCCAGCAGCCCAGGGACACTTGGCACTGAAGCTTTCTTT. The rearrangement links TRBV5-1 to TRBJ1-1, with D possibly being TRBD1 (6 bases). The germline V gene has CDR1 SGHRS and CDR2 YFSETQ. With 4 bases removed from V and 4 bases from J, the gap between germline ends came to 14 bases. The CDR3 sequence is 14 residues long.

This clonotype was detected ten times or more. V usage is TRBV25-1 and J usage is TRBJ2-7; D not certain. V was cut by 4 bases and J by 1 base, with 11 bases left in between. CDR3 length equals 14 residues. Germline V CDR1 and CDR2: MGHDK, SYGVNS. The CDR3 here is CASSGEISSYEQYF. The CDR3 DNA follows: TGTGCCAGCAGTGGGGAAATCTCGTCCTACGAGCAGTACTTC.

This clonotype was counted ten times or more. No DNA is shown, since the ends of the CDR3 on it are uncertain; the CDR3 is the one TCRdb lists. This chain connects TRBV25-1 to TRBJ2-5; TRBD2, the table's D call, was not compared with the DNA. Germline CDR1 reads MGHDK; CDR2 reads SYGVNS. Including both end residues, the CDR3 is 15 amino acids long. The CDR3 is CASSDFRGGQETQYF.

This chain uses TRBV7-2 with TRBJ2-7; 7 nucleotides align to TRBD2. The CDR3 runs to 16 residues. With 1 base clipped from V and 0 bases from J, the junction kept 6 bases outside the gene matches. Germline lookup yields CDR1 SGHTA and CDR2 FQGNSA. CDR3 sequence: CASSLEGRGSSYEQYF. CDR3 coding DNA: TGTGCCAGCAGCTTAGAGGGGCGGGGGAGCTCCTACGAGCAGTACTTC.

This clonotype came up a few times. V is TRBV19 and J is TRBJ1-2; D is ambiguous. The CDR3 loop spans 15 amino acids. With 2 bases removed from V and 4 bases from J, the gap between germline ends came to 14 bases. CDR1 and CDR2 from the germline V gene are LNHDA and SQIVND (reference sequence). The CDR3 loop reads CASSISSGYPYGYTF. CDR3 coding DNA: TGTGCCAGTAGTATATCTTCGGGGTACCCCTATGGCTACACCTTC.

This chain links TRBV10-3 with TRBJ1-2, with 8 bases fitting TRBD1. This CDR3 has 13 residues. V was clipped by 10 bases and J by 8 bases; unmatched bases: 12. Germline CDR1 reads ENHRY; CDR2 reads SYGVKD. This CDR3 is CASGLGQGIGYTF. CDR3 nucleotides: TGTGCCAGCGGTCTCGGACAGGGAATAGGCTACACCTTC.

V usage is TRBV20-1 and J usage is TRBJ2-2; 7 nucleotides align to TRBD1. CDR1 DFQATT and CDR2 SNEGSKA come from the germline V gene (reference sequence). The CDR3 runs to 14 residues. V was clipped by 2 bases and J by 3 bases; unmatched bases: 3. CDR3 sequence (DNA): TGCAGTGCTAGACCCGGACAGGACACCGGGGAGCTGTTTTTT. It specifies CSARPGQDTGELFF.

On this clonotype itself: The conserved final phenylalanine or tryptophan is absent from the CDR3, which likely points to a read error. The chain couples TRBV7-9 to TRBJ2-5; D uncertain. CDR1 and CDR2 (germline): SEHNR, FQNEAQ (reference sequence). CDR3 length equals 13 residues. V lost 3 bases and J 2 bases, leaving 7 bases between the germline ends. For the CDR3, the DNA is TGTGCCAGCAGCTTGCCAGATCAAGAGACCCAGTACCTC. Its protein product is CASSLPDQETQYL.

This clonotype has a single count. CDR3 region: CASSLTGPADTQYF. In DNA, the CDR3 is TGTGCCAGCAGCCTTACAGGGCCGGCAGATACGCAGTATTTT. The chain combines TRBV7-2 with TRBJ2-3; D possibly corresponds to TRBD1 (6 bases). CDR1 and CDR2 from the germline V gene are SGHTA and FQGNSA. V shed 5 bases and J shed 4 bases, with 13 bases lying between them. The CDR3 contains 14 residues.

This clonotype appeared many times. The chain uses TRBV12-5 and TRBJ2-2; D is uncertain. This CDR3 has 11 residues. The V end lost 7 bases, the J end lost 6 bases, and 6 bases lay between the germline ends. Per the germline V gene, CDR1 is LGHNT and CDR2 is FRNRAP. CDR3 residues: CASVGAGELFF. The DNA for the CDR3 is TGTGCTAGTGTTGGGGCCGGGGAGCTGTTTTTT. Drawing the rest from reference TRBV12-5 and TRBJ2-2, the complete variable domain is DARVTQTPRHKVTEMGQEVTMRCQPILGHNTVFWYRQTMMQGLELLAYFRNRAPLDDSGMPKDRFSAEMPDATLATLKIQPSEPRDSAVYFCASVGAGELFFGEGSRLTVL.

This clonotype was picked up many times. This chain uses TRBV5-5 with TRBJ1-2, with D perhaps matching TRBD1 (5 bases). From germline, CDR1 is SGHKS and CDR2 YYEKEE (reference sequence). V lost 1 base, J lost 5 bases, and 12 bases lay in between. The CDR3 is 14 amino acids. CDR3 in amino acids: CASSLSQGAYGYTF. The CDR3, as DNA: TGTGCCAGCAGCTTGTCCCAGGGCGCATATGGCTACACCTTC.

This clonotype was found many times. The rearrangement joins TRBV19 to TRBJ1-3, with D possibly TRBD1 on 6 matching bases. Germline CDR1 is LNHDA and CDR2 is SQIVND (reference sequence). This CDR3 contains 16 residues. V was shortened by 5 bases and J by 3 bases, with 17 bases between the two germline ends. This CDR3 reads CASSPQDRLIGNTIYF. CDR3 DNA sequence: TGTGCCAGTAGTCCCCAGGACAGACTGATTGGAAACACCATATATTTT.

The V and J genes are TRBV15 and TRBJ2-3; TRBD2 matches 8 bases. The CDR3 sequence is 12 residues long. The germline gives CDR1 LNHNV, CDR2 YYDKDF (reference sequence). V lost 3 bases, J lost 11 bases, and 4 bases stayed unmatched. The CDR3 region is CATSSLAGWQYF. CDR3 coding DNA: TGTGCCACCAGCAGCTTAGCGGGGTGGCAGTATTTT.

With regard to this clonotype: A much bigger clone sits one base away, suggesting this may be a read error. The chain is built from TRBV6-1 and TRBJ1-1; no clear D gene. Germline assignment: CDR1 MNHNS and CDR2 SASEGT. The CDR3 has 13 amino acids. The ends were cut back, 7 bases at V and 4 bases at J, with 13 bases in the middle. CDR3 nucleotide sequence: TGTGCCAGCATACTGGTTGGCCCCACTGAAGCTTTCTTT. As protein: CASILVGPTEAFF.

This clonotype was observed at least ten times. J is TRBJ1-6 and V is TRBV7-9; D possibly corresponds to TRBD1 (6 bases). The CDR3 is 13 amino acids. Germline V gene lookup returns CDR1 SEHNR and CDR2 FQNEAQ (reference sequence). With 5 bases removed from V and 8 bases from J, the gap between germline ends came to 10 bases. CDR3: CASSTDSYSPLHF. The CDR3, as DNA: TGTGCCAGCAGCACGGACAGCTATTCACCCCTCCACTTT.

About this clonotype: One end of the junction does not line up with germline, which may come from a read error. V and J are TRBV25-1 and TRBJ1-2, with unresolved D. Germline V gives CDR1 MGHDK, CDR2 SYGVNS. This CDR3 region has 14 residues. CDR3 bases: TGTGCCAACAGTGAATTTCAGGTCGATTATGGCTACATCTTC. This gives the protein CANSEFQVDYGYIF.

This CDR3 reads CASSQKMGLYYEQYF. The CDR3 DNA follows: TGTGCCAGCAGCCAAAAGATGGGACTATATTACGAGCAGTACTTC. The V gene is TRBV25-1, the J gene TRBJ2-7; 7 bases fit TRBD2. V was pared by 6 bases and J by 4 bases, with 12 bases of the junction left unmatched. This CDR3 is 15 amino acids long. Per the germline V gene, CDR1 is MGHDK and CDR2 is SYGVNS.

CDR3 sequence (DNA): TGTGCCATCAGCTCGGGGGAGGTTAATCATTCACCCCTCCACTTT. Protein: CAISSGEVNHSPLHF. The chain couples TRBV10-3 to TRBJ1-6; weak D call: TRBD1 (5 bases). Trimming pared 6 bases from V and 8 bases from J, leaving 17 bases between. CDR1 is ENHRY and CDR2 is SYGVKD in the germline V gene. The CDR3 consists of 15 residues.

This clonotype was seen just once. The rearrangement uses TRBV30 and TRBJ1-4; no clear D. With 0 bases removed from V and 7 bases from J, the gap between germline ends came to 9 bases. The CDR3 has 13 amino acids. The germline CDR1 and CDR2 sequences are GTSNPN and SVGIG (reference sequence). The CDR3 region has the DNA TGTGCCTGGAGTGTCGGGCTTGGTGAAAAACTGTTTTTT. Amino acids: CAWSVGLGEKLFF.

The chain couples TRBV10-3 to TRBJ2-5; TRBD1 matches at 10 bases. In germline, CDR1 is ENHRY, CDR2 SYGVKD. J gave up 5 bases and V 6 bases, and 3 bases lay outside the gene matches. The CDR3 spans 13 residues. The CDR3 DNA is TGTGCCATCAGCTCGGGACAGGGGGAGACCCAGTACTTC. It encodes CAISSGQGETQYF.

The chain recombines TRBV12-3 or TRBV12-4 with TRBJ2-1; 8 positions match TRBD2. This CDR3 has 15 residues. The ends lost 4 bases at V and 3 bases at J; junction bases unmatched: 5. The DNA for the CDR3 is TGTGCCAGCAGTTCGTGGCTAGCGGGCTACAATGAGCAGTTCTTC. Encoded protein: CASSSWLAGYNEQFF.

The chain carries TRBV7-6 and TRBJ1-5, with TRBD1 as a possible D gene (5 bases). Looked up from germline, CDR1 is SGHVS and CDR2 is FNYEAQ. The CDR3 is 16 amino acids. V gave up 6 bases and J gave up 0 bases, with 15 bases separating them. The CDR3, as DNA: TGTGCCAGCAGTCCTACGGGACGGGCTAGCAATCAGCCCCAGCATTTT. Residues: CASSPTGRASNQPQHF.

As concerns this clonotype: This likely comes from a read error, as the CDR3 has no conserved phenylalanine or tryptophan at its end. CDR3 in amino acids: CASSSAGAGVSEQYC. The DNA of the CDR3 is TGTGCCAGCAGCTCAGCAGGGGCAGGGGTTTCCGAGCAGTACTGC. This chain connects TRBV6-5 to TRBJ2-7; tentatively, D is TRBD1 (6 bases). V lost 6 bases and J 6 bases, leaving 21 bases between the germline ends. This CDR3 has 15 amino acids. CDR1 is MNHEY and CDR2 is SVGAGI in the germline V gene.

This clonotype was counted many times. This chain links TRBV9 with TRBJ1-6; 7 bases match TRBD1. The germline V gene encodes CDR1 SGDLS and CDR2 YYNGEE. This CDR3 contains 14 residues. The V gene end was trimmed by 1 base and the J gene end by 6 bases; junction bases not matched to a gene: 1. CDR3 region: CASSVQGGNSPLHF. CDR3 bases: TGTGCCAGCAGCGTACAGGGGGGTAATTCACCCCTCCACTTT.